This T cell receptor (beta chain) was found in a study of T-cell memory formation after mild COVID-19. Study background: The TCR clusters were mostly specific to one donor.

The junction had 6 bases not matched to a gene; V was cut back by 6 bases and J by 5 bases. Germline CDR1 and CDR2: MDHEN and SYDVKM. This CDR3 spans 14 amino acids. In its sample, this clonotype was seen a few times. TCRdb passed the 5' RACE reads through MiXCR, listing each CDR3 protein once. The table includes hundreds of thousands of distinct CDR3 sequences, 18% detected once. This TCR was recovered from a man between 18 and 35 years old who had mild COVID-19 (a few samples of this study predate the infection). Cell type and time point are not known. The J gene is TRBJ1-5, the V gene TRBV28; 8 positions match TRBD1. The sample taken for sequencing was PBMCs or a T cell subset sorted from them (not recorded which). The CDR3 here is CASSRQGSYQPQHF. CDR3 nucleotide sequence: TGTGCCAGCAGCAGACAGGGGAGTTATCAGCCCCAGCATTTT.